This is a list of T cell receptor beta chains from one sample in a study of CD8 T cells in ankylosing spondylitis. TCRdb processed the 5' RACE reads anew with MiXCR; each CDR3 protein has one entry. The sample consists of roughly 470,000 distinct CDR3 sequences, 25% to 30% of them appearing once. Specimen: blood, either unsorted or a sorted T cell fraction (not recorded which). The receptors shown here come from a male donor with ankylosing spondylitis. CDR3s include the opening cysteine and the closing phenylalanine or tryptophan. A D gene is named only where the DNA matches it firmly. Clone size is stated in some rows and not others, as once, few, many or a class when expanded.

V	D	J	size	CDR3	DNA
TRBV20-1	NA	TRBJ2-2	few	CSARGSASVDTGELFF	TGCAGTGCTCGTGGGTCGGCTAGCGTCGACACCGGGGAGCTGTTTTTT
TRBV7-9	TRBD1	TRBJ1-5	few	CASSFGQGINQPQHF	TGTGCCAGCAGCTTTGGACAGGGAATCAATCAGCCCCAGCATTTT
TRBV15	NA	TRBJ2-1	NA	CATSIGDRAGEQFF	TGTGCCACCAGCATTGGGGACCGTGCGGGTGAGCAGTTCTTC
TRBV9	TRBD2	TRBJ2-3	NA	CASSPRETGGPHTDTQYF	TGTGCCAGCAGCCCCCGAGAAACGGGAGGGCCCCACACAGATACGCAGTATTTT
TRBV7-9	NA	TRBJ2-1	few	CASSLEEPRQFF	TGTGCCAGCAGCTTAGAAGAGCCGCGCCAGTTCTTC
TRBV7-8	NA	TRBJ1-2	NA	CASSLTSGGGYTF	TGTGCCAGCAGCTTAACGTCTGGGGGCGGCTACACCTTC
TRBV5-1	NA	TRBJ2-3	NA	CASSLEGRGGTDTQYF	TGCGCCAGCAGCTTGGAGGGCAGGGGAGGCACAGATACGCAGTATTTT
TRBV18	NA	TRBJ2-7	NA	CASSPLSGEGEQYF	TGTGCCAGCTCACCACTTTCGGGAGAAGGCGAGCAGTACTTC
TRBV7-2	NA	TRBJ1-1	few	CASSLAGAVNTEAFF	TGTGCCAGCAGCTTAGCAGGGGCGGTGAACACTGAAGCTTTCTTT
TRBV7-2	NA	TRBJ2-4	NA	CASSLAGGAKNIQYF	TGTGCCAGCAGCTTAGCCGGGGGAGCCAAAAACATTCAGTACTTC
TRBV29-1	TRBD1	TRBJ1-1	NA	CSVAGQWEAFF	TGCAGCGTGGCGGGACAGTGGGAAGCTTTCTTT
TRBV12-3/TRBV12-4	NA	TRBJ2-1	NA	CASRASYNEQFF	TGTGCCAGCAGAGCCTCCTACAATGAGCAGTTCTTC
TRBV20-1	NA	TRBJ2-3	NA	CSARLASGLDTQYF	TGCAGTGCCCGGCTAGCGTCGGGGTTGGATACGCAGTATTTT
TRBV7-2	TRBD1	TRBJ1-3	NA	CASSLEGAAGNTIYF	TGTGCCAGCAGCTTAGAGGGGGCCGCAGGAAACACCATATATTTT
TRBV10-2	NA	TRBJ1-1	NA	CASSEYVRGNTEAFF	TGCGCCAGCAGTGAGTACGTTCGGGGTAACACTGAAGCTTTCTTT
TRBV10-3	NA	TRBJ2-3	few	CAIKGASSPLGGDTQYF	TGTGCCATCAAGGGAGCCTCTAGTCCATTAGGGGGGGATACGCAGTATTTT
TRBV18	TRBD2	TRBJ2-1	many	CASSPRFPSGTNNEQFF	TGTGCCAGCTCACCAAGATTCCCTAGCGGGACTAACAATGAGCAGTTCTTC
TRBV11-2	NA	TRBJ2-3	NA	CASSPSVASTDTQYF	TGTGCCAGCAGCCCGAGCGTGGCCAGCACAGATACGCAGTATTTT
TRBV25-1	TRBD1	TRBJ1-1	NA	CASSGLTGAELGAFF	TGTGCCAGCAGTGGATTGACAGGGGCAGAATTGGGAGCTTTCTTT
TRBV5-1	NA	TRBJ2-2	NA	CASSLDAVGDTGELFF	TGCGCCAGCAGCTTGGACGCGGTAGGGGACACCGGGGAGCTGTTTTTT
TRBV27	NA	TRBJ2-1	NA	CASSSPGRLQQGAYNEQFF	TGTGCCAGCAGTTCACCGGGACGACTCCAGCAGGGCGCCTACAATGAGCAGTTCTTC
TRBV20-1	TRBD1	TRBJ1-1	few	CSAGDRATEAFF	TGCAGTGCTGGGGACAGGGCGACTGAAGCTTTCTTT
TRBV10-3	NA	TRBJ2-5	once	CAISESGGRETQYF	TGTGCCATCAGTGAGTCAGGAGGGAGGGAGACCCAGTACTTC